This is a list of T cell receptor beta chains from one sample in a study of post-analysis software for immune sequencing data. TCRdb used MiXCR to reprocess the PCR reads, holding one entry per CDR3 protein. This table has roughly 670,000 distinct CDR3 sequences, 55% to 60% appearing once. The sample was blood. The source is a girl aged 2 to 10 with multiple sclerosis. Each CDR3 is given with its conserved first and last residue. A D gene is named only where the DNA matches it firmly. For some rows the clone size is stated as once, few or many, or as a class when expanded; others skip it.

j_gene: TRBJ1-2; v_gene: TRBV4-3; d_gene: -; abundance: once; CDR3aa: CASSQARGYGYTF; CDR3nt: TGCGCTAGCAGCCAAGCCAGGGGCTATGGCTACACCTTC
j_gene: TRBJ1-2; v_gene: TRBV7-8; d_gene: TRBD1; abundance: -; CDR3aa: CASSLVMGQGISYNYGYTF; CDR3nt: TGTGCCAGCAGCTTAGTAATGGGACAGGGGATTTCATACAACTATGGCTACACCTTC
j_gene: TRBJ2-1; v_gene: TRBV12-3/TRBV12-4; d_gene: -; abundance: -; CDR3aa: CASSGDRSGDYNEQFF; CDR3nt: TGTGCCAGCAGCGGCGACAGATCCGGGGATTACAATGAGCAGTTCTTC
j_gene: TRBJ2-3; v_gene: TRBV20-1; d_gene: TRBD2; abundance: -; CDR3aa: CSAASSGSYTQYF; CDR3nt: TGCAGTGCGGCGTCTAGCGGGAGTTATACGCAGTATTTT
j_gene: TRBJ1-2; v_gene: TRBV4-3; d_gene: TRBD1; abundance: -; CDR3aa: CASSQGTGIKYGYTF; CDR3nt: TGCGCCAGCAGCCAAGGGACAGGGATCAAGTATGGCTACACCTTC
j_gene: TRBJ1-2; v_gene: TRBV28; d_gene: TRBD1; abundance: -; CDR3aa: CASSFPGTGFGGYTF; CDR3nt: TGTGCCAGCAGTTTCCCCGGGACAGGGTTTGGAGGCTACACCTTC
j_gene: TRBJ2-3; v_gene: TRBV6-6; d_gene: -; abundance: -; CDR3aa: CASSYSGRDTQYF; CDR3nt: TGTGCCAGCAGTTACTCGGGGAGAGATACGCAGTATTTT
j_gene: TRBJ2-5; v_gene: TRBV12-3/TRBV12-4; d_gene: -; abundance: -; CDR3aa: CASSFVGSSEETQYF; CDR3nt: TGTGCCAGCAGTTTTGTCGGGAGTTCCGAAGAGACCCAGTACTTC
j_gene: TRBJ2-5; v_gene: TRBV20-1; d_gene: -; abundance: few; CDR3aa: CSARDLAGTGETQYF; CDR3nt: TGCAGTGCTAGAGATCTAGCAGGAACGGGAGAGACCCAGTACTTC
j_gene: TRBJ2-1; v_gene: TRBV7-3; d_gene: TRBD2; abundance: -; CDR3aa: CASSLTSGRDEQFF; CDR3nt: TGTGCCAGCAGCTTAACTAGCGGGAGGGATGAGCAGTTCTTC